This T cell receptor (beta chain) was sequenced for a study of T cell responses to AZD1222 COVID-19 vaccine. CDR3 length equals 14 residues. V lost 4 bases and J lost 4; bases outside the gene matches: 8. CDR1 and CDR2 (germline): SGHTS, YDEGEE. Method: immunoSEQ multiplex PCR; TCRdb's copy keeps in-frame clones and lacks some. The repertoire holds over 130,000 clones, with more than 85% as singletons. The chain has TRBV5-8 and TRBJ2-7, with 7 bases matching TRBD2. This specimen was peripheral blood, taken 28 days after the second AZD1222 dose. The TCR was taken from an adult who received the AZD1222 COVID-19 vaccine. CDR3 region: CASSTGLTYYEQYF. The CDR3 DNA follows: TGTGCCAGCAGCACGGGACTAACCTATTACGAGCAGTACTTC.